These T cell receptor beta chains were read from a single sample in a study of cytomegalovirus exposure and HLA in healthy donors. Clones were sequenced by immunoSEQ multiplex PCR, and TCRdb holds only the in-frame ones, with some missing. The sample includes around 300,000 clones, 80% to 90% seen only once; the top ten take 1%. Material: PBMCs. These receptor sequences come from a woman between 18 and 30 years old in good health and CMV-seronegative. Both conserved end residues are part of each CDR3. The D gene is left open where the match is weak. Not every row has a clone size; where given, it reads once, few, many or a size class.

j_gene,abundance,v_gene,d_gene,CDR3nt,CDR3aa
TRBJ2-7,NA,TRBV28,NA,TGTGCCAGCAGTTTAGGTAGCTACGAGCAGTACTTC,CASSLGSYEQYF
TRBJ2-7,NA,TRBV6-5,NA,TGTGCCAGCAGCCGAGGGACTCTTCGATACCACTTC,CASSRGTLRYHF
TRBJ1-6,NA,TRBV2,NA,TGTGCCAGCAGTGAAGCGCCAGGCATCGATAATTCACCCCTCCACTTT,CASSEAPGIDNSPLHF
TRBJ2-6,NA,TRBV5-1,TRBD1,TGCGCCAGCGGCCCGACAGGGGTCGGGGCCAACGTCCTGACTTTC,CASGPTGVGANVLTF
TRBJ2-5,NA,TRBV10-1,TRBD1,TGCGCCAGCAGTGCCAGGGGGCGCGAAGAGACCCAGTACTTC,CASSARGREETQYF
TRBJ1-2,NA,TRBV5-1,TRBD1,TGCGCCAGCAGCTTATCGGGGACAGCTAACTATGGCTACACCTTC,CASSLSGTANYGYTF
TRBJ1-2,NA,TRBV7-9,TRBD1,TGTGCCAGCAGCCTGGACGGGACAGGGGATTTCGGTGGCTACACCTTC,CASSLDGTGDFGGYTF
TRBJ1-1,NA,TRBV29-1,NA,TGCAGCGTTGGGGCCACATCCATGAACACTGAAGCTTTCTTT,CSVGATSMNTEAFF
TRBJ2-7,NA,TRBV28,NA,TGTGCCAGTGGCGACAGAACCTACGAGCAGTACTTC,CASGDRTYEQYF
TRBJ2-5,NA,TRBV7-7,NA,TGTGCTAGCAGCTTTGAATCAGGGCAAGAGACCCAGTACTTC,CASSFESGQETQYF
TRBJ2-7,NA,TRBV12-5,NA,TGTGCTAGTGGTCCTGGCGACTTTAGCTCCTACGAGCAGTACTTC,CASGPGDFSSYEQYF
TRBJ2-3,NA,TRBV27,TRBD2,TGTGCCAGCAGTCTCGGGACTAGCGGGAGAGATACGCAGTATTTT,CASSLGTSGRDTQYF
TRBJ1-2,NA,TRBV11-2,TRBD1,TGTGCCAGCAGCTCCGGACAGGGAGCGAACTATGGCTACACCTTC,CASSSGQGANYGYTF
TRBJ1-2,few,TRBV2,NA,TGTGCCAGCAGGTTCAACAGGGATGACTATGGCTACACCTTC,CASRFNRDDYGYTF
TRBJ1-1,NA,TRBV28,TRBD1,TGTGCCAGCAGTGGACAGGCTGACACTGAAGCTTTCTTT,CASSGQADTEAFF
TRBJ1-5,NA,TRBV5-1,NA,TGCGCCAGCAGCCCCTACGCGAGTTTCGGGAATCAGCCCCAGCATTTT,CASSPYASFGNQPQHF
TRBJ2-1,NA,TRBV9,TRBD2,TGTGCCAGCAGCGTAGAAGCGGGAGGCTACAATGAGCAGTTCTTC,CASSVEAGGYNEQFF
TRBJ2-7,NA,TRBV15,NA,TGTGCCACCAGCAGAGATCCCGGCACCAGGTCCTATGAGCAGTACTTC,CATSRDPGTRSYEQYF
TRBJ2-7,NA,TRBV7-2,TRBD2,TGTGCCAGCAGATCAGGCAGCGGGGTTGGCTACGAGCAGTACTTC,CASRSGSGVGYEQYF
TRBJ1-5,few,TRBV19,TRBD1,TGTGCCAGTAGTCCCTCGGACAGGTCTTCTAATCAGCCCCAGCATTTT,CASSPSDRSSNQPQHF
TRBJ1-1,NA,TRBV5-1,TRBD1,TGCGCCAGCAGCCGTACCGAGGGGGCTAGGGGCACTGAAGCTTTCTTT,CASSRTEGARGTEAFF
TRBJ1-1,NA,TRBV6-5,NA,TGTGCCAGCAGTTACTCGTGGGCGCCTGAAGCTTTCTTT,CASSYSWAPEAFF
TRBJ2-1,NA,TRBV19,TRBD2,TGTGCCAGTAGTCCTCTAGCGGGGGGGCGCAATGAGCAGTTCTTC,CASSPLAGGRNEQFF
TRBJ2-3,NA,TRBV4-3,TRBD1,TGCGCCAGCAGCCAAGGGGTGACAGGGCCCGCAGATACGCAGTATTTT,CASSQGVTGPADTQYF
TRBJ2-1,NA,TRBV5-1,TRBD2,TGCGCCAGCAGCTTGTACAGCGGGGCCTACAATGAGCAGTTCTTC,CASSLYSGAYNEQFF
TRBJ1-1,NA,TRBV7-6,TRBD1,TGTGCCAGCAGCCCGGGACAGCTGAACACTGAAGCTTTCTTT,CASSPGQLNTEAFF
TRBJ1-2,once,TRBV30,NA,TGTGCCTGGAGCAAGAAGCCGATGAACTATGGCTACACCTTC,CAWSKKPMNYGYTF
TRBJ2-7,NA,TRBV6-5,TRBD2,TGTGCCAGCAGTTACTCAGCGGGGGGCTCCTACGAGCAGTACTTC,CASSYSAGGSYEQYF
TRBJ2-2,NA,TRBV5-4,NA,TGTGCCAGCAGCTTAGACTCACCGAACACCGGGGAGCTGTTTTTT,CASSLDSPNTGELFF
TRBJ1-1,few,TRBV30,TRBD1,TGTGCCTTGGACAGGGCCATGAACACTGAAGCTTTCTTT,CALDRAMNTEAFF
TRBJ1-1,NA,TRBV5-1,TRBD1,TGCGCCAGCAGCTGGGGACAGGGGCCACAGAACACTGAAGCTTTCTTT,CASSWGQGPQNTEAFF
TRBJ2-1,NA,TRBV2,NA,TGTGCCAGCAGCGCGGACTGGCGGGCGGAGCAGTTCTTC,CASSADWRAEQFF
TRBJ2-1,NA,TRBV19,TRBD2,TGTGCCAGTAGTATAGAGGCAGCGGGAGGGTACAATGAGCAGTTCTTC,CASSIEAAGGYNEQFF
TRBJ2-2,NA,TRBV5-1,TRBD1,TGCGCCAGCAAGACAGGGGGCACCACCGGGGAGCTGTTTTTT,CASKTGGTTGELFF
TRBJ1-2,NA,TRBV29-1,NA,TGCAGCGCCGACGGGGGGCGTAACTATGGCTACACCTTC,CSADGGRNYGYTF
TRBJ1-1,NA,TRBV6-6,NA,TGTGCCAGCAGTTATCAGGTGGCTTTGAACACTGAAGCTTTCTTT,CASSYQVALNTEAFF
TRBJ2-7,NA,TRBV7-9,NA,TGTGCCAGCAGCCGAGACAGATCCGAGCAGTACTTC,CASSRDRSEQYF
TRBJ2-3,NA,TRBV7-9,NA,TGTGCCAGCAGCCGCTTCAGGGCGGTAGGCACAGATACGCAGTATTTT,CASSRFRAVGTDTQYF
TRBJ1-1,once,TRBV6-1,NA,TGTGCCAGCAGCGCGCCTTTCGGACTGACGACTGAAGCTTTCTTT,CASSAPFGLTTEAFF
TRBJ1-1,NA,TRBV19,NA,TGTGCCAGTAGCCACAGGCTAAGGAACACTGAAGCTTTCTTT,CASSHRLRNTEAFF
TRBJ1-5,NA,TRBV30,NA,TGTGCCTGGAGTCGGAGAGATCAGCCCCAGCATTTT,CAWSRRDQPQHF